Below, 24 T cell receptor beta chains from the same sample are listed, as sequenced in a study of shared clonotypes between healthy human individuals. TCRdb keeps only in-frame clones here, not all; method: immunoSEQ multiplex PCR. The data contain some 2,400,000 clones, nearly 97% of them singletons. The sequencing input was naive CD4+ T cells sorted from blood. Stated subset: CD45RA+ positively selected. The source of these receptors is a young man in good health.

This clone was counted once. V and J are TRBV7-2 and TRBJ1-1; D is possibly TRBD1 (6 bases). The V end was cut by 5 bases, the J end by 4 bases, with 17 bases between. The CDR3 contains 15 residues. Germline V gives CDR1 SGHTA, CDR2 FQGNSA. CDR3 in DNA: TGTGCCAGCAGCCTCCGGGTAGAGGGGGGCACTGAAGCTTTCTTT. Its translation: CASSLRVEGGTEAFF.

This clone was picked up one time. V and J are TRBV11-2 and TRBJ2-2; TRBD2 matches at 11 bases. CDR3 length: 16 amino acids. Trimming removed 5 bases from V and 1 base from J; junction bases left unmatched: 3. Germline values: CDR1 SGHAT, CDR2 FQNNGV. The CDR3 is CASSHTSGGNTGELFF. As DNA, the CDR3 is TGTGCCAGCAGCCATACTAGCGGGGGGAACACCGGGGAGCTGTTTTTT.

V usage is TRBV4-3 and J usage is TRBJ1-2, with a tentative D call TRBD1 (6 bases). This CDR3 has 17 amino acids. Germline V lookup: CDR1 LGHNA, CDR2 YSLEER. V was trimmed by 1 base and J by 1 base, leaving 16 bases between them. The CDR3 DNA follows: TGCGCCAGCAGCCAAGTTAGTGCAGGGGACCTTAACTATGGCTACACCTTC. Translation: CASSQVSAGDLNYGYTF.

The chain recombines TRBV2 with TRBJ2-6; 8 nucleotides match TRBD1. Germline V lookup: CDR1 SNHLY, CDR2 FYNNEI. With 8 bases clipped from V and 1 base from J, the junction kept 7 bases outside the gene matches. The CDR3 extends over 16 amino acids. CDR3 protein: CASGQGVYSGANVLTF. CDR3 DNA sequence: TGTGCCAGCGGACAGGGTGTGTATTCTGGGGCCAACGTCCTGACTTTC.

The chain has TRBV5-1 and TRBJ2-4; tentative D call: TRBD1 (6 bases). V shed 4 bases and J shed 8 bases, with 16 bases lying between them. CDR3 length: 14 residues. Per the germline V gene, CDR1 is SGHRS and CDR2 is YFSETQ. CDR3 region: CASSPGQSLDIQYF. In DNA form, the CDR3 reads TGCGCCAGCAGCCCCGGACAGAGCCTTGACATTCAGTACTTC.

This rearrangement joins TRBV11-2 to TRBJ2-4, with 8 bases that match TRBD1. This CDR3 has 17 amino acids. From germline, CDR1 is SGHAT and CDR2 FQNNGV. V was pared by 5 bases and J by 2 bases, with 11 bases of the junction left unmatched. CDR3 nucleotide sequence: TGTGCCAGCAGCAACCACAGGGGGGCTATAACCAAAAACATTCAGTACTTC. Translating gives CASSNHRGAITKNIQYF.

This clone was recorded a few times. The V gene is TRBV6-1, the J gene TRBJ1-5, with TRBD1 as a possible D gene (6 bases). The CDR3 extends over 13 amino acids. The V gene's germline CDR1 is MNHNS and CDR2 SASEGT. V dropped 6 bases and J dropped 4 bases, with 10 bases sitting between them. CDR3 loop: CASRGQLNQPQHF. The DNA for the CDR3 is TGTGCCAGCAGAGGACAGCTTAATCAGCCCCAGCATTTT.

The chain uses TRBV7-8 and TRBJ2-3; D might be TRBD2 (6 bases). CDR3 length equals 15 residues. The V gene's germline CDR1 is SGHVS and CDR2 FQNEAQ. V was shortened by 3 bases and J by 1 base, with 11 bases between the two germline ends. The CDR3 loop reads CASSFWSGGTDTQYF. Here the CDR3 DNA reads TGTGCCAGCAGCTTTTGGTCGGGGGGCACAGATACGCAGTATTTT.

This clone was counted only a few times. The chain recombines TRBV11-3 with TRBJ2-2; D is unclear. This CDR3 is built from 12 residues. Trimming removed 5 bases at V and 2 bases at J, with 3 bases between. CDR1 and CDR2 from the germline V gene are SGHNT and YENEEA. CDR3 protein: CASSDNTGELFF. Written as DNA, the CDR3 is TGTGCCAGCAGCGATAACACCGGGGAGCTGTTTTTT.

This clone was counted once. The V call is TRBV27, the J call TRBJ1-5; D unresolved. V lost 4 bases to trimming and J lost 4 bases, with 5 bases between them. The V gene's germline CDR1 is MNHEY and CDR2 SMNVEV (reference sequence). This CDR3 has 12 amino acids. CDR3 DNA: TGTGCCAGCAGTTCTCCGAATCAGCCCCAGCATTTT. Its protein is CASSSPNQPQHF.

As concerns this clone: The sample has other DNA sequences that encode this CDR3 too. The V gene is TRBV5-6, the J gene TRBJ1-1, with D hard to call. V was cut by 0 bases and J by 1 base, with 4 bases left in between. Germline CDR1 and CDR2: SGHDT and YYEEEE. The CDR3 runs to 13 residues. The CDR3 loop is CASSLDQNTEAFF. CDR3 coding DNA: TGTGCCAGCAGCTTGGACCAGAACACTGAAGCTTTCTTT.

The chain links TRBV30 to TRBJ2-4, with a tentative D call TRBD2 (6 bases). The germline V and J ends were trimmed by 4 bases and 0 bases, with 13 bases remaining between them. This CDR3 spans 15 amino acids. The germline V gene has CDR1 GTSNPN and CDR2 SVGIG (reference sequence). This CDR3 is CAWTTGAGAKNIQYF. CDR3 nucleotides: TGTGCCTGGACGACCGGAGCGGGAGCCAAAAACATTCAGTACTTC.

This sequence joins TRBV5-1 and TRBJ2-1, with 14 bases matching TRBD2. Germline lookup yields CDR1 SGHRS and CDR2 YFSETQ. CDR3 length equals 17 residues. The junction had 16 bases not matched to a gene; V was cut back by 7 bases and J by 10 bases. For the CDR3, the DNA is TGCGCCAGCCTTAAGACCTTGGGACTAGCGGGAGTAGGGGAGCAGTTCTTC. Its protein is CASLKTLGLAGVGEQFF.

This rearrangement joins TRBV7-9 to TRBJ2-1; TRBD1 aligns across 7 bases. Germline trimming cut 5 bases from V and 7 bases from J; bases unmatched to any gene: 2. The CDR3 is made up of 12 amino acids. Germline CDR1 is SEHNR and CDR2 is FQNEAQ (reference sequence). The CDR3 sequence: CASSQTGNEQFF. DNA for the CDR3: TGTGCCAGCAGCCAGACAGGGAATGAGCAGTTCTTC.

The chain links TRBV2 to TRBJ2-3; 10 bases line up with TRBD2. The CDR3 has 12 amino acids. CDR1 and CDR2 (germline): SNHLY, FYNNEI. This chain's CDR3 is CGAGGQGDTQYF. As DNA, the CDR3 is TGTGGAGCGGGGGGGCAGGGAGATACGCAGTATTTT.

This chain connects TRBV27 to TRBJ2-1, with 12 bases matching TRBD2. This CDR3 comprises 15 residues. CDR1 is MNHEY and CDR2 is SMNVEV in the germline V gene (reference sequence). V gave up 9 bases and J gave up 4 bases; unmatched junction bases: 7. The chain's CDR3 is CASCSSGGGYNEQFF. The CDR3 coding sequence is TGTGCCAGTTGTTCTAGCGGGGGGGGTTACAATGAGCAGTTCTTC.

The chain couples TRBV12-5 to TRBJ2-2, with 12 bases identical to TRBD2. Germline V gene sequence: CDR1 LGHNT, CDR2 FRNRAP. Losses at the gene ends were 6 bases for V and 7 bases for J; bases not matched to a gene: 9. CDR3 size: 16 residues. In DNA form, the CDR3 reads TGTGCTAGTGGACCAGGACTAGCGGGATCGGGCGGGGAGCTGTTTTTT. Its protein is CASGPGLAGSGGELFF.

This sequence joins TRBV4-3 and TRBJ1-3, with D unclear. V lost 0 bases and J 1 base, leaving 10 bases between the germline ends. Germline values: CDR1 LGHNA, CDR2 YSLEER. The CDR3 has 16 residues. The CDR3 sequence: CASSQDWGSSGNTIYF. Here the CDR3 DNA reads TGCGCCAGCAGCCAAGATTGGGGAAGTTCTGGAAACACCATATATTTT.

This chain uses TRBV5-6 with TRBJ1-1; 11 bases are a match to TRBD1. This CDR3 spans 13 amino acids. Losses at the gene ends were 4 bases for V and 8 bases for J; bases not matched to a gene: 4. CDR1 is SGHDT and CDR2 is YYEEEE in the germline V gene. The chain's CDR3 is CASSPRTGGEAFF. CDR3 DNA: TGTGCCAGCAGCCCGAGGACAGGGGGCGAAGCTTTCTTT. The variable domain in full, completed from reference TRBV5-6 and TRBJ1-1, reads DAGVTQSPTHLIKTRGQQVTLRCSPKSGHDTVSWYQQALGQGPQFIFQYYEEEERQRGNFPDRFSGHQFPNYSSELNVNALLLGDSALYLCASSPRTGGEAFFGQGTRLTVV.

The V and J genes are TRBV6-5 and TRBJ2-7; TRBD1 agrees at 8 bases. CDR3 length: 13 amino acids. With 6 bases clipped from V and 6 bases from J, the junction kept 7 bases outside the gene matches. Germline V gene lookup returns CDR1 MNHEY and CDR2 SVGAGI. CDR3 in DNA: TGTGCCAGCAGCTCAGGGGGCGGATCCGAGCAGTACTTC. It is translated as CASSSGGGSEQYF.

The gene calls are TRBV5-1 and TRBJ1-2; no clear D. V was shortened by 4 bases and J by 7 bases, with 11 bases between the two germline ends. Germline CDR1 reads SGHRS; CDR2 reads YFSETQ. CDR3 size: 12 residues. The CDR3 nucleotides read TGCGCCAGCAGCCCTAATAGCGGTGGCTACACCTTC. This translates into CASSPNSGGYTF.

The chain recombines TRBV27 with TRBJ2-3; D could derive from TRBD1 or TRBD2 (6 bases each). Germline V gene lookup returns CDR1 MNHEY and CDR2 SMNVEV (reference sequence). CDR3 length: 16 residues. The V gene lost 5 bases and the J gene lost 4 bases, with 19 bases spanning the gap. This CDR3 is CASSPTGRRGPDTQYF. In DNA, the CDR3 is TGTGCCAGCAGTCCGACAGGACGGAGGGGTCCAGATACGCAGTATTTT.

This chain connects TRBV30 to TRBJ1-5, with D hard to call. Germline lookup yields CDR1 GTSNPN and CDR2 SVGIG (reference sequence). This CDR3 contains 15 residues. The germline V and J ends were trimmed by 2 bases and 4 bases, with 15 bases remaining between them. The CDR3 region is CAWSSINEGNQPQHF. CDR3 coding DNA: TGTGCCTGGAGTTCTATTAATGAGGGAAATCAGCCCCAGCATTTT.

The genes are TRBV28 and TRBJ1-2; 8 positions match TRBD1. Germline V gene lookup returns CDR1 MDHEN and CDR2 SYDVKM. Unmatched junction bases numbered 8, after V lost 5 bases and J lost 3 bases. CDR3 length: 15 residues. The CDR3 nucleotides are TGTGCCAGCAGTGAGACAGGGGCTAGGTACTATGGCTACACCTTC. Its translation: CASSETGARYYGYTF.